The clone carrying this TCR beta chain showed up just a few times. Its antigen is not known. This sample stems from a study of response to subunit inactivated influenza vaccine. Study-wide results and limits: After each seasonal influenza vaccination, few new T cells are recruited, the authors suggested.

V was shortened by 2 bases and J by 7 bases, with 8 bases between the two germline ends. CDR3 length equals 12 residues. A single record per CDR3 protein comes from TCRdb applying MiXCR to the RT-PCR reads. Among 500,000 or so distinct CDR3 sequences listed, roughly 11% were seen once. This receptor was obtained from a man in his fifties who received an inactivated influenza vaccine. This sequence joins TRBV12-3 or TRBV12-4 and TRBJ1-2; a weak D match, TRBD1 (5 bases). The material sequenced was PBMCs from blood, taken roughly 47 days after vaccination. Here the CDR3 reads CASSLQRGGYTF. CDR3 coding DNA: TGTGCCAGCAGTTTACAGAGGGGTGGCTACACCTTC.